This TCR beta chain was documented in a study of beta chain features in type 1 diabetes. Whole-study findings and limits: Cells carrying high TCR expression could end up over-represented when cDNA is sequenced. Researchers report that Type 1 diabetes patients had moderately but significantly shorter TCRB CDR3s across all four CD4+ subsets.

Germline V CDR1 and CDR2: MDHEN, SYDVKM. The V and J ends lost 6 bases and 0 bases respectively, with 17 bases between them. This CDR3 has 16 residues. Worth noting for this clone: No antigen is known for it.

Expressed TCRB transcripts got sequenced, as all isolated RNA was reverse transcribed. Using immunoSEQ multiplex PCR, the repertoire was profiled, and TCRdb retains in-frame clones only, with some absent. Of some 640,000 clones in the sample, around 15% are singletons; the top ten hold roughly 0.04%. Sequencing used naive CD4+ T cells from blood. The chain carries TRBV28 and TRBJ1-2; D gene uncertain. This TCR was sampled from a man aged 18 to 30 with type 1 diabetes. CDR3 DNA: TGTGCCAGCAGCACCTCTGGGCGACCTCCTAACTATGGCTACACCTTC. This translates into CASSTSGRPPNYGYTF.